Listed below are T cell receptor beta chains from one sample, sequenced in a study of cytomegalovirus exposure and HLA in healthy donors. TCRdb's table, derived via immunoSEQ multiplex PCR, lists solely in-frame clones and lacks some. The table has 80,000 to 95,000 clones, roughly two thirds seen once. Sequenced input: PBMCs. These receptors were taken from a woman in her 30s in good health and CMV-seronegative. CDR3s include the opening cysteine and the closing phenylalanine or tryptophan. For some rows the clone size is stated as once, few or many, or as a class when expanded; others skip it.

TRBV11-2	.	TRBJ2-3	CASSLTGGTDTQYF
TRBV10-3	once	TRBJ2-6	CAISETASGANVLTF
TRBV5-1	.	TRBJ2-1	CASSLAREGGRSYNEQFF
TRBV9	.	TRBJ2-2	CASSVGRTKEELFF
TRBV5-1	.	TRBJ2-7	CASREASDEQYF
TRBV5-4	.	TRBJ2-1	CASSFPGSVNNEQFF
TRBV9	.	TRBJ2-7	CASSERSTSYEQYF
TRBV5-1	.	TRBJ2-5	CASSLSRRETQYF
TRBV18	.	TRBJ2-1	CASSPGGGANEQFF
TRBV7-9	.	TRBJ2-1	CASSLAGSYNEQFF
TRBV7-2	.	TRBJ2-2	CASSLKNSGIIGELFF
TRBV7-9	.	TRBJ2-1	CASSPTGGVGEQFF
TRBV5-3	.	TRBJ2-1	CARSLRTSGPYNEQFF
TRBV19	.	TRBJ1-2	CASSGQAWGYTF
TRBV15	few	TRBJ1-3	CATSGDFASSGNTIYF
TRBV28	once	TRBJ2-7	CASKVTGPYEQYF
TRBV19	.	TRBJ1-1	CASSIRDSRLNTEAFF
TRBV18	.	TRBJ1-2	CASSPTGADYGYTF
TRBV6-5	.	TRBJ1-4	CASSYAGQGAEKLFF
TRBV5-8	.	TRBJ2-7	CASSRVRSYEQYF
TRBV27	.	TRBJ2-7	CASSSLDSLSEQYF
TRBV5-1	.	TRBJ2-7	CASNLGTSGLYEQYF
TRBV7-9	once	TRBJ1-2	CASSNLQGAQGGYTF
TRBV23-1	once	TRBJ1-3	CASSQPLRQGSGNTIYF
TRBV2	.	TRBJ2-1	CASSGVAGDSWNEQFF
TRBV11-2	.	TRBJ1-1	CASSLQGDTEAFF
TRBV18	.	TRBJ2-5	CASSPPAGEETQYF
TRBV28	.	TRBJ1-1	CASSSGTGNTEAFF
TRBV7-9	.	TRBJ1-5	CASSPDRGQGSNQPQHF
TRBV7-2	.	TRBJ2-5	CASRTRGTDQETQYF
TRBV5-1	.	TRBJ2-5	CASSLSMGLAGGETQYF
TRBV29-1	.	TRBJ1-1	CSVEDRGQGPAFF
TRBV6-5	.	TRBJ2-5	CASSQGETQYF
TRBV28	few	TRBJ1-5	CASSLWDRGLRQPQHF
TRBV7-9	once	TRBJ2-3	CASSLDGQNTDTQYF
TRBV6-6	.	TRBJ1-2	CASLWPNYGYTF
TRBV10-2	few	TRBJ1-1	CASSVRAEAFF
TRBV5-1	.	TRBJ2-3	CASSLGGQGPDTQYF
TRBV29-1	.	TRBJ2-5	CSVGNGGETQYF
TRBV5-4	few	TRBJ2-6	CASSLGTDSFSGANVLTF
TRBV6-1	once	TRBJ2-7	CASRGGTGPSYEQYF
TRBV5-1	few	TRBJ1-4	CASSRAGTGGEKLFF
TRBV2	few	TRBJ1-3	CASQPWGLRGYSGNTIYF
TRBV18	.	TRBJ2-3	CASSRAQGSTDTQYF
TRBV5-4	.	TRBJ1-2	CASSTSTDQYYGYTF